This T cell receptor (beta chain) emerged from a study of OX40 agonist ivuxolimab in advanced cancers. Notes on the research overall: Ivuxolimab, which targeted the costimulatory receptor OX40 (CD134), was an agonistic, fully human IgG2 monoclonal antibody. Peripheral TCRbeta sequencing was intended to test whether TCR sequence diversity was altered and clonal T-cell expansion was caused by ivuxolimab. Partial responses occurred in three dose-escalation patients: two with cutaneous melanoma and one with hepatocellular carcinoma. The dose-escalation cohort was roughly 87% male with a mean age of about 58 years, ranging from about 23 to 85. Prior anti-PD-1, anti-PD-L1 or anti-CTLA-4 therapy was permitted, and checkpoint inhibitors had been received by less than 45% of dose-escalation patients. Intravenous ivuxolimab was administered to patients every 2 weeks at six dose levels: 0.01, 0.1, 0.3, 1.5, 3 and 10 mg/kg. Of the 50 or so patients in dose escalation, about 20 had hepatocellular carcinoma, roughly 15 had melanoma, 9 had renal cell carcinoma and 9 had head and neck cancer. The paper covers the monotherapy dose-escalation part of the phase I ivuxolimab trial, which included N of about 51 patients.

To sequence the TCRbeta CDR3 region, genomic DNA was isolated from the sorted cells. TCRbeta CDR3 regions were sequenced using the immunoSEQ Assay. The table was pulled from immuneACCESS by TCRdb, which kept in-frame rearrangements only. Such tables lose some clones; where checked, under half of the loss comes from unresolved V genes, and the rest has no known cause. The sample includes 15,000 to 20,000 clones, with roughly 89% observed a single time. 13% of the sample is held by the ten biggest clonotypes. Broader findings and caveats from the paper: The antigen specificity of the clonally expanded peripheral T cells was not determined. Low levels of normalized T-cell clonal expansion were also seen in some patients who did not respond. Clonal expansion of both CD4+ and CD8+ blood T cells was observed from baseline to week 6 at doses 0.1 to 3.0 mg/kg. After ivuxolimab, more expanded clones were found on average in CD8+ T cells than in CD4+ T cells. In the 0.1-3.0 mg/kg groups, partial responders had among the lowest normalized peripheral clonal expansion, particularly in CD8+ T cells.

The trial excluded patients who had a history of autoimmune disease or were on systemic immunosuppression. Peripheral blood for TCR sequencing was drawn from every dose cohort at baseline, at cycle 4 day 1 and at cycle 7 day 1. Samples came from an open-label, multicenter, first-in-human phase I dose-escalation trial of ivuxolimab. Adults with locally advanced or metastatic head and neck squamous cell, hepatocellular, melanoma or renal cell carcinoma were enrolled in the trial. Before TCR sequencing, CD4+ and CD8+ T cells were separately sorted from peripheral blood. Comments on this clone: The antigen it recognizes is unknown. There are no base qualities to consult, and no much larger clone falls within one base.

The starting material was CD4+ or CD8+ T cells sorted from blood, obtained in a trial of the OX40 agonist ivuxolimab. The source of this sequence is an adult with an advanced solid tumor such as melanoma, head and neck, liver or kidney cancer.

CDR3 reads: CASSLRLAGAITGELFF. In nucleotide form, the sequence is TGTGCCAGCAGCTTGAGGCTAGCGGGAGCAATCACCGGGGAGCTGTTTTTT. The V gene is TRBV5-5 and the J gene is TRBJ2-2; the central 10 bases match TRBD2. The CDR3 numbers 17 residues from cysteine through phenylalanine. The retained sequence is limited to the CDR3, 51 bases, with the frame set at the first base. V has 1 base trimmed and J has 4 bases trimmed; junction bases matching no gene number 7. Reading the germline V gene (reference sequence) gives CDR1 SGHKS and CDR2 YYEKEE.